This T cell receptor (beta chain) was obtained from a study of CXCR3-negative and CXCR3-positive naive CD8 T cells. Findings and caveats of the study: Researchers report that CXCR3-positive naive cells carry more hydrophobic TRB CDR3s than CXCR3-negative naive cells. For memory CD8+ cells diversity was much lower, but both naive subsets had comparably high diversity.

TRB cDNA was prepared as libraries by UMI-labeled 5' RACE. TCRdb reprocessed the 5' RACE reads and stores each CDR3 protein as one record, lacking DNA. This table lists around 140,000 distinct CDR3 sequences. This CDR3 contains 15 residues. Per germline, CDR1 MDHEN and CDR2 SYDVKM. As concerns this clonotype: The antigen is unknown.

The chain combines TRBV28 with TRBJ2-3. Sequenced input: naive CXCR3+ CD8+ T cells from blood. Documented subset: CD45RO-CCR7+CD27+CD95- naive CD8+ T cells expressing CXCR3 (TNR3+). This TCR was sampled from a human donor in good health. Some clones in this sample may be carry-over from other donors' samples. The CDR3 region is CASSSISGRTDTQYF.